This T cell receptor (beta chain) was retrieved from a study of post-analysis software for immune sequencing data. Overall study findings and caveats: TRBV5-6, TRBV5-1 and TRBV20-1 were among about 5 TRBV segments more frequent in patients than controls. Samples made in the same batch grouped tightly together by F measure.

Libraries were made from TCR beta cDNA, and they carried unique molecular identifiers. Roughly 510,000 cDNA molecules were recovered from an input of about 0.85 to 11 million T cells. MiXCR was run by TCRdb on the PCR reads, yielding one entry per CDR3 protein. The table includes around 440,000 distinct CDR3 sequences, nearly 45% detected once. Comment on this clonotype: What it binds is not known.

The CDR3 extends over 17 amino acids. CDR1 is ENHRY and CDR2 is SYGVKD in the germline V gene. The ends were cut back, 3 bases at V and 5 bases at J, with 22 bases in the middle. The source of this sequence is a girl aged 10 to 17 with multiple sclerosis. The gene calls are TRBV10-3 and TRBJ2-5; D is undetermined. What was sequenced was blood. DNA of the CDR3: TGTGCCATCAGTGACCCAAAAGGAGAAGGGTTGCAGGAGACCCAGTACTTC. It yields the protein CAISDPKGEGLQETQYF.